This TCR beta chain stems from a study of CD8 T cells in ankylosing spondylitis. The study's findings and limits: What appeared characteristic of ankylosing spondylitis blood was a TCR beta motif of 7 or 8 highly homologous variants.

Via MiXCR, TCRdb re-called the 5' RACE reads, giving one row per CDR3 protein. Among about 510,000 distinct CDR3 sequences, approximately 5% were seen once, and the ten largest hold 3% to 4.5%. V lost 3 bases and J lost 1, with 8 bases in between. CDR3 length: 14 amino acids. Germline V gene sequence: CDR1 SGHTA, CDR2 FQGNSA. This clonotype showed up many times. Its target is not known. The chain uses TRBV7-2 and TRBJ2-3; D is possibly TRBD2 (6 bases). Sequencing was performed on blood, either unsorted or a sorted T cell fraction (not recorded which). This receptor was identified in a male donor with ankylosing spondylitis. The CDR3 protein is CASSFQRGTDTQYF. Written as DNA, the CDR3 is TGTGCCAGCAGCTTCCAGCGGGGCACAGATACGCAGTATTTT.